The source of this T cell receptor beta chain is a study of T cells in Graves' hyperthyroidism and ophthalmopathy. Hyperthyroidism, newly diagnosed and lasting under 2 months, affected patients aged 18 to 65. This clonotype occurred a few times. Amplification of TCR beta CDR3 regions used RNA as the template. Primed by the HTBI set, a first-round RT-PCR was run on the TCR CDR3. TCRdb reprocessed the multiplex PCR reads via MiXCR and lists one record per CDR3 protein. Here the sample spans 560,000 or so distinct CDR3 sequences, just over 45% being singletons. With 7 bases removed from V and 7 bases from J, the gap between germline ends came to 16 bases. The CDR3 is made up of 14 amino acids. Germline V gene lookup returns CDR1 MGHDK and CDR2 SYGVNS.

The V and J genes are TRBV25-1 and TRBJ1-4, with D possibly being TRBD1 (5 bases). Sequencing was performed on peripheral blood or thyroid tissue (not recorded which). The sequence was collected from a woman aged 18-30 years with Graves' hyperthyroidism. CDR3 nucleotide sequence: TGTGCCAGCAATCCGGACACGGCGGGTGAAAAACTGTTTTTT. Protein product: CASNPDTAGEKLFF.